Each of the 13 T cell receptor beta chains below was sequenced from the same sample in a study of shared clonotypes between healthy human individuals. Only in-frame clones appear in the TCRdb table, and some are missing; sequencing was by immunoSEQ multiplex PCR. The sample contains about 1.1 million clones, 60% to 80% of which appear only once. Sequences were obtained from memory CD4+ T cells from PBMCs. Subset: CD45RA-negative fraction. These receptors were collected from a man younger than 30 in good health. Some clones in this sample may be carry-over from other donors' samples.

In regard to this clone: An end of the junction differs from the germline gene, which may be a read error. The chain uses TRBV25-1 and TRBJ1-4; a weak D match, TRBD1 (6 bases). Germline loops: CDR1 MGHDK, CDR2 SYGVNS. CDR3 length: 12 amino acids. The CDR3 DNA reads as TGTGTCAGCAGTGGTCGGTCAGGACAGCTGTTTTTT. Protein sequence: CVSSGRSGQLFF.

This clone was detected a few times. The chain carries TRBV2 and TRBJ1-2, with 7 bases that match TRBD1. The CDR3 extends over 15 amino acids. The J segment lost 1 base and the V segment lost 7 bases, leaving 9 bases of the junction unmatched. Germline CDR1 reads SNHLY; CDR2 reads FYNNEI. The CDR3 protein is CASNHPGQNNYGYTF. Here the CDR3 DNA reads TGTGCCAGCAACCACCCGGGACAGAATAACTATGGCTACACCTTC.

The chain is built from TRBV7-9 and TRBJ2-2; D remains unclear. The CDR3 is made up of 13 amino acids. V lost 8 bases and J 6 bases, leaving 13 bases between the germline ends. Germline V gives CDR1 SEHNR, CDR2 FQNEAQ (reference sequence). The DNA for the CDR3 is TGTGCCAGCTCCTTACCTGGGGCCGGGGAGCTGTTTTTT. Its translation is CASSLPGAGELFF.

The CDR3 here is CATQTQGTDTQYF. CDR3 coding DNA: TGTGCCACACAAACACAGGGCACAGATACGCAGTATTTT. The genes are TRBV10-3 and TRBJ2-3; the D gene is possibly TRBD1 (5 bases). CDR1 and CDR2 from the germline V gene are ENHRY and SYGVKD. This CDR3 region has 13 residues. V was shortened by 10 bases and J by 1 base, with 12 bases between the two germline ends.

This clone occurred a few times. The chain employs TRBV6-1 and TRBJ1-2; the match to TRBD1 covers 7 bases. The J segment lost 4 bases and the V segment lost 5 bases, leaving 4 bases of the junction unmatched. This CDR3 contains 13 residues. The germline gives CDR1 MNHNS, CDR2 SASEGT. The CDR3 DNA is TGTGCCAGCAGTAGCAGGGGGTCCTATGGCTACACCTTC. Translating gives CASSSRGSYGYTF.

In this sample, this clone turned up a few times. The chain uses TRBV11-2 and TRBJ1-5; maybe TRBD1 (6 bases). The CDR3 is 14 residues long. Germline V gene sequence: CDR1 SGHAT, CDR2 FQNNGV. V was clipped by 6 bases and J by 3 bases, with 12 bases between them. The CDR3 DNA is TGTGCCAGCAGTTTACAGGGACCCAATCAGCCCCAGCATTTT. Translating gives CASSLQGPNQPQHF.

This clone was found a few times. This sequence joins TRBV9 and TRBJ1-1, with D possibly TRBD1 on 5 matching bases. V lost 3 bases to trimming and J lost 0 bases, with 21 bases between them. Looked up from germline, CDR1 is SGDLS and CDR2 is YYNGEE. The CDR3 sequence is 18 residues long. The CDR3 nucleotides read TGTGCCAGCAGCGCAGAGACGGCTTCCGGGGCGATGAACACTGAAGCTTTCTTT. Translating gives CASSAETASGAMNTEAFF.

As for this clone: Other DNA variants within this sample encode the same CDR3. The chain combines TRBV5-1 with TRBJ2-3, with D uncertain. The CDR3 spans 14 residues. Germline V gives CDR1 SGHRS, CDR2 YFSETQ. Between the trimmed V and J ends, which lost 0 bases and 3 bases, there was a span of 8 bases. As DNA, the CDR3 is TGCGCCAGCAGCTTGGTTTCGGGTACAGATACGCAGTATTTT. Translated: CASSLVSGTDTQYF.

The CDR3 sequence: CAIGGTHYNEQFF. In nucleotides, the CDR3 is TGTGCCATCGGCGGGACCCACTACAATGAGCAGTTCTTC. V usage is TRBV10-3 and J usage is TRBJ2-1; a weak D match, TRBD2 (6 bases). The germline V gene encodes CDR1 ENHRY and CDR2 SYGVKD. The CDR3 extends over 13 amino acids. V was trimmed by 8 bases and J by 3 bases, leaving 11 bases between them.

The chain joins TRBV10-3 to TRBJ2-6, with a possible D match to TRBD2 (7 bases). The CDR3 consists of 17 residues. The V and J ends lost 0 bases and 2 bases respectively, with 11 bases between them. Germline CDR1 is ENHRY and CDR2 is SYGVKD. CDR3: CAISESGGPAGANVLTF. The CDR3 DNA follows: TGTGCCATCAGTGAGTCGGGGGGGCCGGCTGGGGCCAACGTCCTGACTTTC.

The chain carries TRBV5-1 and TRBJ2-2, with no clear D. This CDR3 contains 18 residues. CDR1 and CDR2 (germline): SGHRS, YFSETQ. The V end lost 5 bases, the J end lost 3 bases, and 23 bases lay between the germline ends. The CDR3 DNA reads as TGCGCCAGCAGTCCCGACCCCGCAAGGGCTCGGCACACCGGGGAGCTGTTTTTT. It yields the protein CASSPDPARARHTGELFF.

The sample holds one count of this clone. V and J are TRBV19 and TRBJ2-6; D uncertain. CDR1 is LNHDA and CDR2 is SQIVND in the germline V gene (reference sequence). The V gene lost 5 bases and the J gene lost 0 bases, with 14 bases spanning the gap. The CDR3 is 17 amino acids. CDR3 DNA sequence: TGTGCCAGTAGTTCTAGTCCCGTCAGCTCTGGGGCCAACGTCCTGACTTTC. Its protein product is CASSSSPVSSGANVLTF.

V gene TRBV5-1 combines with J gene TRBJ2-7, with D possibly matching TRBD2 (5 bases). The germline CDR1 and CDR2 sequences are SGHRS and YFSETQ. The CDR3 spans 14 residues. Trimming took off 4 bases at V and 5 bases at J, with 16 bases between the two ends. The CDR3 DNA follows: TGCGCCAGCAGCCCGGACTCGCCTCGGGACGAGCAGTACTTC. It translates to CASSPDSPRDEQYF.